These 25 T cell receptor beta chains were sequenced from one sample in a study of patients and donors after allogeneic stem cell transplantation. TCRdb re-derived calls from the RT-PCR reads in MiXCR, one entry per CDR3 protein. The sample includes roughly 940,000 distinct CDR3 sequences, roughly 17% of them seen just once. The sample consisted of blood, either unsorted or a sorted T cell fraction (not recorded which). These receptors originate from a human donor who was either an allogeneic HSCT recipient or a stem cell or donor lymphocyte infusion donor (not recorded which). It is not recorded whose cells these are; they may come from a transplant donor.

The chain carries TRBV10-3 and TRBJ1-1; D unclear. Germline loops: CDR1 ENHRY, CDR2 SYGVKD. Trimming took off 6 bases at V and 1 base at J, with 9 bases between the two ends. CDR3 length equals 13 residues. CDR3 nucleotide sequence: TGTGCCATCAGGTTTAAAGAGAACACTGAAGCTTTCTTT. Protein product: CAIRFKENTEAFF.

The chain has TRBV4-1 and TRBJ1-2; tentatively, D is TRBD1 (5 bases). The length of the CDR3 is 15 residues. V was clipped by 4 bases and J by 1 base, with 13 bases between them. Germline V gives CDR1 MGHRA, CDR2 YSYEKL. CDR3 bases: TGCGCCAGCAGCCTAAGCAGGGAAATTAACTATGGCTACACCTTC. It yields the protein CASSLSREINYGYTF.

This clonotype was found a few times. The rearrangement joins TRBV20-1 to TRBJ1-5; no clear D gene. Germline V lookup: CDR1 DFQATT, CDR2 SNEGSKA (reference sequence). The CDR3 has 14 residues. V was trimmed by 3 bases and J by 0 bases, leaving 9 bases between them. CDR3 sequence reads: CSASAVDSNQPQHF. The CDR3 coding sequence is TGCAGTGCTAGCGCCGTAGATAGCAATCAGCCCCAGCATTTT.

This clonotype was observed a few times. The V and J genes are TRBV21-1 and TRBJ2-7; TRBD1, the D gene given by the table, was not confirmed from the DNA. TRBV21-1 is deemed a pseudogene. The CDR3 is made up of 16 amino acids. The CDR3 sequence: CASSKAVDRARHEQYF. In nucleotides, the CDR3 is TGTGCCAGCAGCAAAGCGGTGGACAGGGCTCGCCACGAGCAGTACTTC.

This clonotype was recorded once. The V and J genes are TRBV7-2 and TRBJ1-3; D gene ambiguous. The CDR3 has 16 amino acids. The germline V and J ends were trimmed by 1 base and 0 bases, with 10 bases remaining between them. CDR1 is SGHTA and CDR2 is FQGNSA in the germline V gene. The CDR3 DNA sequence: TGTGCCAGCAGCTTAGTTGTGGCCCGCTCTGGAAACACCATATATTTT. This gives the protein CASSLVVARSGNTIYF.

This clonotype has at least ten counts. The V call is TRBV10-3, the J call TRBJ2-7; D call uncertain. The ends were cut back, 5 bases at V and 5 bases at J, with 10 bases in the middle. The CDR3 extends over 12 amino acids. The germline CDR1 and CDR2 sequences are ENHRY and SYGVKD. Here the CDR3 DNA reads TGTGCCATCAGTTGGACGGCCGACGAGCAGTACTTC. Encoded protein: CAISWTADEQYF.

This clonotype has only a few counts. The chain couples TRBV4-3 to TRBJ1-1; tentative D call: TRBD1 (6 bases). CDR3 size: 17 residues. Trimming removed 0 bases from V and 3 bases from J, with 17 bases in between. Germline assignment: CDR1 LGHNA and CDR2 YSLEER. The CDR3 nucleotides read TGCGCCAGCAGCCAAGATAGGGCAAAAGGGGGTCACACTGAAGCTTTCTTT. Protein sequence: CASSQDRAKGGHTEAFF.

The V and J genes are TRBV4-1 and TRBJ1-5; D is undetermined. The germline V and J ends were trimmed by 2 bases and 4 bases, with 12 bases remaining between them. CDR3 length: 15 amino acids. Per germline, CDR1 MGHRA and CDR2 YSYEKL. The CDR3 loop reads CASSQSVEPNQPQHF. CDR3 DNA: TGCGCCAGCAGCCAAAGTGTGGAACCGAATCAGCCCCAGCATTTT.

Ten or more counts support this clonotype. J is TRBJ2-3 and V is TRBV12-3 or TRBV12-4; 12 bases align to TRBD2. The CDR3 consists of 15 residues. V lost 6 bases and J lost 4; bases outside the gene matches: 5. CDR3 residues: CASSLTSGRADTQYF. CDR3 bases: TGTGCCAGCAGCCTGACTAGCGGGAGAGCAGATACGCAGTATTTT.

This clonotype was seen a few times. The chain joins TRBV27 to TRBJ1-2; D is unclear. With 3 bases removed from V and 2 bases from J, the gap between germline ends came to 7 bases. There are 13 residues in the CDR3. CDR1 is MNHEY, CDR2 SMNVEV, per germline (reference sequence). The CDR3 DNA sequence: TGTGCCAGCAGTTTTACAGAGAACTATGGCTACACCTTC. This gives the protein CASSFTENYGYTF.

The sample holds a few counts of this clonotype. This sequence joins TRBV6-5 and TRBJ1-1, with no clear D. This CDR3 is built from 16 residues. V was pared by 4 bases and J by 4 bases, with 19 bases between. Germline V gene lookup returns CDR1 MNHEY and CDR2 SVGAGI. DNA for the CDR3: TGTGCCAGCAGTTCCTACTCGAGCCGGGGTATCACTGAAGCTTTCTTT. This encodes CASSSYSSRGITEAFF.

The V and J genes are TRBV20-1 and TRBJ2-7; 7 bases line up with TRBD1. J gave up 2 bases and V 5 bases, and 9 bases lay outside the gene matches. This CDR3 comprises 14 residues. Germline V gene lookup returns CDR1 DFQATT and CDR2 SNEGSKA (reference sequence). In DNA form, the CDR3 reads TGCAGTGCTCGATCCTGGGACAGCCCCTACGAGCAGTACTTC. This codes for CSARSWDSPYEQYF.

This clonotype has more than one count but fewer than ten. CDR3 coding DNA: TGTGCCAGCAGTGGCCAAGGGGGGATCTCACCCCTCCACTTT. This translates into CASSGQGGISPLHF. The genes are TRBV2 and TRBJ1-6; D might be TRBD1 (6 bases). The germline V gene encodes CDR1 SNHLY and CDR2 FYNNEI. The V and J ends lost 4 bases and 10 bases respectively, with 14 bases between them. The CDR3 covers 14 residues.

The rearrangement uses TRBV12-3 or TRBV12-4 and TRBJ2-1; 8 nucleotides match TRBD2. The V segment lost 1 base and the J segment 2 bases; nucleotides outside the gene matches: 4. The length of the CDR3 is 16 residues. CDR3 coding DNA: TGTGCCAGCAGTTTAGGTGACGGGAGGGCCTACAATGAGCAGTTCTTC. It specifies CASSLGDGRAYNEQFF.

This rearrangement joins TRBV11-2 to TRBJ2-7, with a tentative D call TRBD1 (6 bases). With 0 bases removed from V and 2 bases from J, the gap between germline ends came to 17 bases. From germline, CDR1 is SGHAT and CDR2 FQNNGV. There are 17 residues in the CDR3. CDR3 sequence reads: CASSLDLRSGAAYEQYF. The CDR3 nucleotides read TGTGCCAGCAGCTTAGATCTGAGGTCAGGGGCAGCCTACGAGCAGTACTTC.

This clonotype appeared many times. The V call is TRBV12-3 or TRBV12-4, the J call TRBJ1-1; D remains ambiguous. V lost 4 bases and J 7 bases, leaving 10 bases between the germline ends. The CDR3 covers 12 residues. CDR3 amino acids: CASSYTSIEAFF. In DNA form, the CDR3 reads TGTGCCAGCAGTTATACAAGCATTGAAGCTTTCTTT.

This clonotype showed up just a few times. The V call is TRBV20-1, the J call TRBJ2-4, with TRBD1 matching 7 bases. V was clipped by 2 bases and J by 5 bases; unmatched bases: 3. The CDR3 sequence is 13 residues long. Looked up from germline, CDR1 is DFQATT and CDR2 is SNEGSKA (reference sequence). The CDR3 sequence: CSARRGTENIQYF. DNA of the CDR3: TGCAGTGCTAGAAGGGGGACAGAAAACATTCAGTACTTC.

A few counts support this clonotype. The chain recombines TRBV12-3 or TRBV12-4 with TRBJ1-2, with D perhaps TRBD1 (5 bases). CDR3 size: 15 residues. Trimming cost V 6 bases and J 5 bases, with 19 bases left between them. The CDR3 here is CASSPVGGKGYGYTF. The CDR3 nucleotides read TGTGCCAGCAGCCCCGTGGGGGGAAAAGGGTATGGCTACACCTTC.

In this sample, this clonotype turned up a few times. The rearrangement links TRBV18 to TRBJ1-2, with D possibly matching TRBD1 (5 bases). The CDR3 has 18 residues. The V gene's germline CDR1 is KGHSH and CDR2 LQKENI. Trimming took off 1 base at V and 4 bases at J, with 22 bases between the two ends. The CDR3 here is CASSPLNQGTPLGYGYTF. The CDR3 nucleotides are TGTGCCAGCTCACCACTGAATCAGGGTACGCCTTTGGGCTATGGCTACACCTTC.

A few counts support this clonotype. The CDR3, as DNA: TGTGCCAGCAGCTTAGCGGGGAGGAAAGAGACCCAGTACTTC. As protein: CASSLAGRKETQYF. This chain joins TRBV7-2 and TRBJ2-5, with TRBD2 as a possible D gene (6 bases). The CDR3 has 14 amino acids. Trimming shortened V by 0 bases and J by 3 bases, and 8 bases separated the two germline ends. Germline lookup yields CDR1 SGHTA and CDR2 FQGNSA.

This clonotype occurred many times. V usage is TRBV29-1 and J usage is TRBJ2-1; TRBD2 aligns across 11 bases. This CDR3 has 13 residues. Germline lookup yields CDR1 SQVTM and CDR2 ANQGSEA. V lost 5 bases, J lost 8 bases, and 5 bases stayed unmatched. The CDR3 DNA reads TGCAGCGTTCGGCTAGCGGGAGGAGATGAGCAGTTCTTC. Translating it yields CSVRLAGGDEQFF.

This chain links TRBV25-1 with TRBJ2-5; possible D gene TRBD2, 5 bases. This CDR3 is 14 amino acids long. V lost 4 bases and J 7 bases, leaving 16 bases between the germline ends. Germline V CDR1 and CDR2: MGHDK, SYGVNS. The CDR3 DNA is TGTGCCAGCAGTGCCGACATGGCTGGGAGGACCCAGTACTTC. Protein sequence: CASSADMAGRTQYF.

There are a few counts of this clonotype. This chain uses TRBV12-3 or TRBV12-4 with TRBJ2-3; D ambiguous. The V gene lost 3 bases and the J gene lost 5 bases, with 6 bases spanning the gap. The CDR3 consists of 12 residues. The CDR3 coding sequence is TGTGCCAGCAGTTTTCAGCGAGATACGCAGTATTTT. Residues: CASSFQRDTQYF.

CDR3 sequence: CASSVRGTPGDTQYF. The CDR3 nucleotides read TGTGCCAGCAGCGTAAGAGGGACTCCGGGAGATACGCAGTATTTT. V gene TRBV9 combines with J gene TRBJ2-3; D perhaps matches TRBD2 (6 bases). The CDR3 covers 15 residues. The V gene's germline CDR1 is SGDLS and CDR2 YYNGEE. Trimming shortened V by 1 base and J by 5 bases, and 14 bases separated the two germline ends. Filled out from reference TRBV9 and TRBJ2-3, the complete variable domain reads DSGVTQTPKHLITATGQRVTLRCSPRSGDLSVYWYQQSLDQGLQFLIQYYNGEERAKGNILERFSAQQFPDLHSELNLSSLELGDSALYFCASSVRGTPGDTQYFGPGTRLTVL.

Here the CDR3 reads CASSPWTSGAYNEQFF. The DNA for the CDR3 is TGTGCCAGCAGCCCCTGGACTAGCGGGGCCTACAATGAGCAGTTCTTC. This rearrangement joins TRBV5-5 to TRBJ2-1; 12 nucleotides agree with TRBD2. This CDR3 is built from 16 residues. Germline trimming cut 4 bases from V and 2 bases from J; bases unmatched to any gene: 4. The V gene's germline CDR1 is SGHKS and CDR2 YYEKEE (reference sequence).